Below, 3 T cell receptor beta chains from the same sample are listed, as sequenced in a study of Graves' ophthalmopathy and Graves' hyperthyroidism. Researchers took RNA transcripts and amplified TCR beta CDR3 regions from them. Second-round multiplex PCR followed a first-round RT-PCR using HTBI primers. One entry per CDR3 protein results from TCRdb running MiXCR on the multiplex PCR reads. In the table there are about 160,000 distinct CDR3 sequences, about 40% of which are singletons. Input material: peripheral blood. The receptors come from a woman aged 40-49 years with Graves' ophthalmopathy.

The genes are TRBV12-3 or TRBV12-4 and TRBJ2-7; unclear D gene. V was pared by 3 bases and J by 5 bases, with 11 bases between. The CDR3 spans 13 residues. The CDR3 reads CASSLALDNEQYF. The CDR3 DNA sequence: TGTGCCAGCAGTTTGGCGCTTGATAACGAGCAGTACTTC.

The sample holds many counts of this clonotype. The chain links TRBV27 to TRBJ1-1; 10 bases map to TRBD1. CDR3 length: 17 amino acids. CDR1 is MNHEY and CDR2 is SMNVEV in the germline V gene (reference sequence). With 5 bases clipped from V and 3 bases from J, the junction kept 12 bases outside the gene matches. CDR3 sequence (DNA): TGTGCCAGCAGTCCCATCGGGACAGGGGATGGGGACACTGAAGCTTTCTTT. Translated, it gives CASSPIGTGDGDTEAFF.

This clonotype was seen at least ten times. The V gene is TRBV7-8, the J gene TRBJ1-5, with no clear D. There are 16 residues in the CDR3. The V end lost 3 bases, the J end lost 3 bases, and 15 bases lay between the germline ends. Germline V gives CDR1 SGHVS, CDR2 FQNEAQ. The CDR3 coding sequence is TGTGCCAGCAGCTTTTTCACTGCTCCTTTCAATCAGCCCCAGCATTTT. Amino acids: CASSFFTAPFNQPQHF.